Reported below is one T cell receptor (beta chain). It has no known antigen specificity. No base quality information exists; no much larger clone differs at one position. Libraries were built with the immunoSEQ multiplex PCR assay. A mixture of 60 forward primers for TCR Vbeta segments and 13 reverse primers for TCR Jbeta segments was used in the multiplex PCR. The CDR3 region of rearranged TCR beta genes was amplified from genomic DNA by a multiplex PCR assay. The Illumina HiSeq System was used to sequence the amplified TCR beta libraries as 87-base-pair reads. In the original analysis: A later analysis counted about 80 million unique TCR beta chains across the roughly 700 repertoires, and some 11 million of these chains were shared by at least two donors. Raw reads were error-corrected and collapsed into unique sequences by a nearest-neighbor algorithm in which closely related sequences were merged to remove PCR and sequencing errors. V, D and J gene segments were assigned by aligning CDR3 sequences to IMGT reference sequences. Each retained sequence needed at least a six-nucleotide match to both a V gene segment and a J gene segment. A rearrangement counted as productive if the CDR3 had no stop codons and remained in frame with V and J, and every other rearrangement counted as non-productive. Following IMGT convention, CDR3 was defined as the stretch from the second conserved V-encoded cysteine to the conserved J-encoded phenylalanine. The earlier analysis of roughly 590 of the donors excluded any sequence lacking an unambiguous match to a single V gene segment. In an earlier analysis of 587 of the donors, V segments were called functional above 56.7% productive rearrangements and were called segregating when the between-donor standard deviation exceeded 5%. A statistical classification framework was built to diagnose cytomegalovirus status from the catalog of TCR beta chain sequences. In a later analysis, V and J genes were assigned by comparing TCR nucleotide sequences against IMGT/GENE-DB human TR gene sequences. In a later analysis, CDR3 sequences and most-parsimonious VDJ recombination scenarios were assigned using the TCRdist pipeline. A later analysis defined each TCR beta chain by its CDR3 amino acid sequence plus V-gene family, and excluded reads lacking a unique V-gene family. As a way to deal with suspected cross-contamination and a sequencing artifact, a later analysis dropped over 550 nucleotide sequences that were highly shared and had low generation probability. In a later analysis, a clonal expansion index for each public chain was calculated from normalized within-repertoire ranks of inferred template counts. In a later analysis, generation probabilities were computed with a VDJ recombination model fitted to out-of-frame rearrangements, and the resulting probabilities were checked against IGoR. In a later analysis, TCR-TCR, TCR-HLA and TCR-CMV co-occurrence was scored with hypergeometric tests, and a repertoire-size bias correction was applied to TCR pairs. To estimate false discovery rates, a later analysis permuted the HLA or CMV assignments 20 times. In a later analysis, co-occurring TCRs were grouped using DBSCAN, with TCRdist sequence similarity added in when clustering inside HLA-allele-positive subsets. Co-occurrence clustering excluded repertoires with fewer than 30,000 or more than 120,000 public chains, plus five with anomalous nucleotide sharing. Not all clones reach the TCRdb copy of this immuneACCESS table, which keeps in-frame sequences only. Checked studies attribute under half of the gap to unresolved V genes and leave the rest unexplained. That table supplies the V and J calls and clone size; D and trimming were determined from the DNA. The sample table contains about 190,000 clones; only one count was recorded for around 84% of them. The top ten hold around 1.7% of the sample.

V loses 4 bases of germline sequence and J loses 2 bases, and the interval between the two ends is 21 bases. From a lookup of the germline V gene, CDR1 and CDR2 are ENHRY and SYGVKD. The CDR3 covers 18 residues, taking in both the cysteine and the phenylalanine. CDR3 DNA is the only sequence kept; it has 54 bases, read in frame from the first base. The sample comes from a study of cytomegalovirus exposure and HLA in healthy donors (TCRdb year 2017). Regarding the complete study: An earlier analysis of approximately 590 of the donors reported 250 to 300 Gb of sequence data and roughly 110 million unique TCR beta sequences from 150 million to 200 million T cells. Rather than using new phenotypic data, the later analysis identified candidate immune exposures from TCR beta sequences and from how often those sequences occurred across donors. Alongside the repertoire data, information on donor age, sex, ethnicity and CMV serostatus was compiled. A separate validation cohort of over a hundred different subjects was used in addition to the roughly 700-subject first cohort. The study profiled the T cell repertoires of 500 to 800 subjects by immunosequencing and related them to cytomegalovirus serostatus. A later genetic analysis used genome-wide SNP genotypes for about 60% of the roughly 700 donors, treating that subset as a discovery cohort. An earlier analysis of 500 to 650 of the donors applied high-throughput TCR beta sequencing to assess whether each TCR beta V gene segment acted as functional or pseudogenic. Both class I and class II loci were covered by HLA typing, at four-digit resolution. The study was designed to test whether signatures of past pathogen exposure could be identified by cataloging public T cell receptors. Roughly 5 DR-DQ haplotypes were treated as single units for association and clustering because of strong linkage in the cohort. Every discovery cohort repertoire had been produced on one sequencing platform. The study combined high-throughput TCR immunosequencing, statistical association of individual TCRs with disease status, and machine learning to predict cytomegalovirus infection status. Typing coverage varied by locus: about 620-630 donors for A, B, C, DRB1 and DQB1; some 520 for DQA1; over 600 for DPA1; fewer than 480 for DPB1. The genetic ancestry cluster associated with self-reported Caucasian donors included approximately 85% of the 398 genotyped donors. Around 330 gigabases of sequencing data and 70 million to 100 million unique TCR sequences made up an early release that covered around 640 HLA-typed donors. To study patterns of TCR occurrence, a later analysis re-analyzed previously published TCR beta repertoires from under 750 donors and added high-resolution HLA genotyping. Among some 410 genotyped donors of the cohort, an average of roughly 230,000 unique TCR beta nucleotide sequences was sequenced per donor, of which 15% to 20% were non-productive. General findings and caveats noted by the study authors: According to a later analysis, parvovirus B19, influenza, CMV and Epstein-Barr virus appeared linked to several top co-occurrence clusters. Correlated functional status among segregating V segments might be attributable to linkage disequilibrium, but an unknown experimental factor could not be ruled out. Most CMV-associated TCR beta chains appeared to be HLA-restricted in a later analysis, and the HLA associations seemed to be driven largely by CMV exposure. It was suggested by the authors that the approach could potentially be generalized to other disease states and immunological phenotypes. Compared with equally common non-associated chains, HLA-associated TCR beta chains in a later analysis were more clonally expanded and had lower generation probabilities. A later genetic analysis reported fewer N-insertions in productive TCRs among donors in an Asian-associated ancestry cluster than the approximately 670-donor mean. In a later analysis, TCR association rates were found to vary across HLA loci, with the most associated TCRs seen for DRB1 alleles and the fewest for HLA-C alleles. Most TCR sequences were observed very rarely across donors, whereas some public TCRs were present in many individuals. CMV serostatus was the only immune exposure information available for the cohort. In an earlier analysis of more than 500 of the donors, most TCR beta V segments appeared in productive rearrangements about 90% or about 30% of the time, broadly matching IMGT annotations. The study gave a list of about 150 TCR beta chains associated with cytomegalovirus. A further reported finding was that TCR beta sequences accurately predicted the HLA-A and HLA-B alleles for most subjects in the first cohort. Strong co-occurrence of HLA alleles, especially DR and DQ, made assigning TCR associations to individual alleles difficult. A cluster of highly shared sequence variants was judged likely to be a technical artifact of the sequencing pipeline. A few of the identified cytomegalovirus-associated TCR beta chains were confirmed in vitro to be specific for cytomegalovirus antigens. In both the original and validation cohorts, the classifier was reported to diagnose cytomegalovirus status with high specificity and sensitivity. Because counts were too low, roughly 16 rarely observed V segments, including chromosome 9 orphons, were left out of the earlier analysis of 500 to 650 of the donors. Specific HLA alleles were associated with 15,000 to 20,000 TCR beta sequences at a false discovery rate of 0.05 in a later analysis. This cohort had only TCR beta chains sequenced, and the lack of alpha or paired-chain data limited which features could be detected. The presence/absence analyses assumed that sequencing depth was roughly uniform across donors, and that assumption may not be true. A later genetic analysis associated a missense DCLRE1C variant with V-gene and J-gene trimming of TCR beta chains, and an independent cohort replicated the association. Because some donors lacked HLA typing at each locus, the association tests relied only on the typed subset. Some IMGT-functional V segments, including TRBV6-2 and TRBV6-3, could not be told apart with the 87-base-pair reads, so those segments were excluded.

The cohort was made up of about 670 healthy bone marrow donors. Cohort members were all nominally healthy when sampled, although unrecorded immune exposures were likely present. The donor was CMV seronegative and was included in the group of around 320 seronegative cohort members. A peripheral blood sample was collected from each donor, and TCR beta sequencing was performed on peripheral blood mononuclear cells. The Qiagen DNeasy Blood Extraction Kit was used to extract genomic DNA from the blood cell samples. This receptor was obtained from a woman under 30 in good health and CMV-seronegative. The V gene is TRBV10-3 and the J gene is TRBJ2-1; TRBD2 might be the D gene, on 6 matching bases. Sequenced material: PBMCs. The DNA sequence is TGTGCCATCAGTGGGGCTGGAGGCGGGATAGATGCCTACAATGAGCAGTTCTTC. Translated, this is CAISGAGGGIDAYNEQFF.